This T cell receptor (beta chain) was recorded in a study of cytomegalovirus exposure and HLA in healthy donors. Overall study findings and caveats: Association with HLA alleles at 0.05 false discovery rate was found for some 18,000 TCR beta sequences in a later analysis. As confirmed in vitro, three CMV-associated chains were specific for CMV antigens.

The junction had 9 bases not matched to a gene; V was cut back by 6 bases and J by 0 bases. The CDR3 sequence is 16 residues long. CDR1 and CDR2 from the germline V gene are SNHLY and FYNNEI. About this clone: The antigen is not known.

The PCR ran on 60 Vbeta and 13 Jbeta primers. Sequenced by immunoSEQ multiplex PCR; TCRdb stores in-frame clones only, minus some. The data contain 150,000 to 200,000 clones, roughly three quarters of them singletons. Sequenced input: PBMCs. This receptor was taken from a man in his forties in good health and CMV-seropositive. The rearrangement joins TRBV2 to TRBJ2-7; 9 nucleotides match TRBD1. DNA of the CDR3: TGTGCCAGCAGCCATTGGACAGGGGAAATCTCCTACGAGCAGTACTTC. Translated: CASSHWTGEISYEQYF. The whole variable domain, filled in from reference TRBV2 and TRBJ2-7, reads EPEVTQTPSHQVTQMGQEVILRCVPISNHLYFYWYRQILGQKVEFLVSFYNNEISEKSEIFDDQFSVERPDGSNFTLKIRSTKLEDSAMYFCASSHWTGEISYEQYFGPGTRLTVT.